This TCR beta chain originates from a study of glioma-infiltrating T cells. Across the study: Low-grade gliomas were grade II; glioblastomas were grade IV at initial diagnosis. Before surgery, glioma patients received dexamethasone for at most six days.

There are 13 residues in the CDR3. Germline V gene sequence: CDR1 MNHEY, CDR2 SVGEGT. Trimming took 5 bases from V and 5 from J, leaving 10 bases between them. Amplification of TCR alpha and beta CDR3 regions from RNA used iRepertoire nested multiplex PCR. Tissue mRNA or PBMC total RNA, about 85-400 ng, went into one-step reverse transcription and amplification. TCRdb reanalysed the multiplex PCR reads using MiXCR and keeps one entry per CDR3 protein. The data contain roughly 350,000 distinct CDR3 sequences, about 40% of them singletons. General study points: Patients with low tissue-blood divergence carried a signature set of shared blood CDR3 motifs.

This clonotype has ten or more counts. Its specificity is unknown. Sequenced material: glioma tissue, nonneoplastic brain tissue, or PBMCs (not recorded which). The chain combines TRBV6-2 or TRBV6-3 with TRBJ1-5; D not resolved. This receptor was obtained from a human donor with low-grade glioma or glioblastoma, undergoing nonglioma brain surgery, or in good health (not recorded which). CDR3 sequence (DNA): TGTGCCAGCAGTCGGGGTTATTATCAGCCCCAGCATTTT. Translation: CASSRGYYQPQHF.